The 4 T cell receptor beta chains given below trace back to one sample, sequenced in a study of T cell repertoires in cytomegalovirus infection. These TCRs' antigens remain unknown. TCRdb re-analysed the reads in MiXCR, keeping a single row per CDR3 protein. The table records about 920,000 distinct CDR3 sequences, around 32% of them present only once. Sequencing used cultured CD8+ T cells from PBMCs, obtained from culture after CMV antigen stimulation. The source is a human donor in good health (CMV status not recorded). Some clones in this sample may be carry-over from other donors' samples.

This chain links TRBV2 with TRBJ1-1, with a possible D match to TRBD1 (5 bases). This CDR3 comprises 15 residues. Germline V lookup: CDR1 SNHLY, CDR2 FYNNEI. V lost 2 bases to trimming and J lost 7 bases, with 17 bases between them. This CDR3 reads CASSETKGPAGEAFF. The CDR3 nucleotides are TGTGCCAGCAGTGAAACCAAGGGACCCGCGGGTGAAGCTTTCTTT. The variable domain in full, with the rest retrieved from reference TRBV2 and TRBJ1-1, is EPEVTQTPSHQVTQMGQEVILRCVPISNHLYFYWYRQILGQKVEFLVSFYNNEISEKSEIFDDQFSVERPDGSNFTLKIRSTKLEDSAMYFCASSETKGPAGEAFFGQGTRLTVV.

The rearrangement uses TRBV19 and TRBJ1-1; D gene unclear. The CDR3 has 14 residues. CDR1 is LNHDA and CDR2 is SQIVND in the germline V gene (reference sequence). Trimming stripped 7 bases from V and 0 bases from J, with 12 bases between. The chain's CDR3 is CASNIAGLNTEAFF. CDR3 nucleotide sequence: TGTGCCAGTAATATTGCAGGATTGAACACTGAAGCTTTCTTT.

The chain uses TRBV12-5 and TRBJ2-5, with no clear D. Germline CDR1 is LGHNT and CDR2 is FRNRAP. This CDR3 has 15 amino acids. Trimming took off 1 base at V and 0 bases at J, with 9 bases between the two ends. The CDR3 loop is CASGLGHGNQETQYF. For the CDR3, the DNA is TGTGCTAGTGGTTTGGGTCACGGAAACCAAGAGACCCAGTACTTC.

The chain employs TRBV4-2 and TRBJ2-3; D possibly corresponds to TRBD2 (5 bases). CDR3 length equals 18 residues. Germline V gives CDR1 LGHNA, CDR2 YNFKEQ. Trimming removed 1 base from V and 2 bases from J, with 19 bases in between. CDR3 sequence: CASSQVGRRVDNTDTQYF. In DNA form, the CDR3 reads TGTGCCAGCAGCCAAGTAGGGAGAAGGGTCGATAACACAGATACGCAGTATTTT.